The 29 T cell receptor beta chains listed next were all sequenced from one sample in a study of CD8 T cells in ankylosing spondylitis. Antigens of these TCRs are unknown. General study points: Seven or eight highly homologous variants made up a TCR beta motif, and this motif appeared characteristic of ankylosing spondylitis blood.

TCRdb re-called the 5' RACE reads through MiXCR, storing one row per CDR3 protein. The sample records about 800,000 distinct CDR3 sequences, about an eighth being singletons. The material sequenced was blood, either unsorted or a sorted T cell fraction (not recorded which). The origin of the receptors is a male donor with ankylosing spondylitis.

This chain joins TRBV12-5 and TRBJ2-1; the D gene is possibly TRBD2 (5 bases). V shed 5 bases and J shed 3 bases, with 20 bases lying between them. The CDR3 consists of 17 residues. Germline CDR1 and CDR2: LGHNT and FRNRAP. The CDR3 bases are TGTGCTAGTGGTCGGGCGTCTCAGCCCGGACTCTACAATGAGCAGTTCTTC. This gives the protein CASGRASQPGLYNEQFF.

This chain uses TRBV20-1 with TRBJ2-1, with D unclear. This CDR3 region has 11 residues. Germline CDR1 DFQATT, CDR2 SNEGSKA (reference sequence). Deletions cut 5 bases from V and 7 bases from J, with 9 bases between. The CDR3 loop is CSARPRNEQFF. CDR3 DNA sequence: TGCAGTGCTCGTCCCAGGAATGAGCAGTTCTTC.

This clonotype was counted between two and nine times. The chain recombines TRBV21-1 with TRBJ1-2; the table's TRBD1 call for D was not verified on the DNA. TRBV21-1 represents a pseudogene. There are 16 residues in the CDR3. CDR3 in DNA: TGTGCCAGCAGCAAATTGGGGGACGGAGCCAACTATGGCTACACCTTC. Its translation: CASSKLGDGANYGYTF.

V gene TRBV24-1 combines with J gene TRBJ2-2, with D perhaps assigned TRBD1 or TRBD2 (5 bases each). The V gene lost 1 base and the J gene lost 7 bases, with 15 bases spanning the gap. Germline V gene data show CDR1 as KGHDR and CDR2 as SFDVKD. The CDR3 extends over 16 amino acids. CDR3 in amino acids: CATSDLAPRGSGELFF. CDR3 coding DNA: TGTGCCACCAGTGATTTAGCACCGAGGGGCAGCGGGGAGCTGTTTTTT.

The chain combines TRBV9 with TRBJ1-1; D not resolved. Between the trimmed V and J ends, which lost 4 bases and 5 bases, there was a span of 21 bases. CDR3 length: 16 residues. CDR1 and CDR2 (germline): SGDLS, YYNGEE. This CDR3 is CASSTTPYLSMTEAFF. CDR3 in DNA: TGTGCCAGCAGCACTACCCCGTATCTATCGATGACTGAAGCTTTCTTT.

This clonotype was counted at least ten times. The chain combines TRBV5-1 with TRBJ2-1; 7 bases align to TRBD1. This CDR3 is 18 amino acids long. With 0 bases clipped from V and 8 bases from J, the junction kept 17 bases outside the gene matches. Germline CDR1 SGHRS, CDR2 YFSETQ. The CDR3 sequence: CASSLELTWTGVRDEQFF. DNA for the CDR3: TGCGCCAGCAGCTTGGAGTTGACCTGGACAGGAGTTAGAGATGAGCAGTTCTTC. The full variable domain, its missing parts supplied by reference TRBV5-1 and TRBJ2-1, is KAGVTQTPRYLIKTRGQQVTLSCSPISGHRSVSWYQQTPGQGLQFLFEYFSETQRNKGNFPGRFSGRQFSNSRSEMNVSTLELGDSALYLCASSLELTWTGVRDEQFFGPGTRLTVL.

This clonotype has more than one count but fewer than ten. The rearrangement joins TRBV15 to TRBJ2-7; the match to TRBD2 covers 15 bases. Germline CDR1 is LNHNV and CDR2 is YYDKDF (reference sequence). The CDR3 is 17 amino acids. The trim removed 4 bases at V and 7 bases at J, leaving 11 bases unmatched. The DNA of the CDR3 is TGTGCCACCAGCAAAAAGTCGGGACTAGCGGGAGGATGGGAGCAGTACTTC. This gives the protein CATSKKSGLAGGWEQYF.

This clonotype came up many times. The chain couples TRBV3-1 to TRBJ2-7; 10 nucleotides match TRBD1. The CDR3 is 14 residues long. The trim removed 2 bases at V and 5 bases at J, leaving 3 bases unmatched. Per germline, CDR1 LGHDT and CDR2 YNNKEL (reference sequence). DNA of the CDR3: TGTGCCAGCAGCCAAAGACAGGGGGCCGACGAGCAGTACTTC. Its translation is CASSQRQGADEQYF.

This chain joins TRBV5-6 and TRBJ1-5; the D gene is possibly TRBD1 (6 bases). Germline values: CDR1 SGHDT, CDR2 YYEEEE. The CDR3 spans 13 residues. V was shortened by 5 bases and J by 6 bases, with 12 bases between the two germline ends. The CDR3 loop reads CASSIEQGQPQHF. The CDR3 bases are TGTGCCAGCAGTATCGAACAGGGTCAGCCCCAGCATTTT.

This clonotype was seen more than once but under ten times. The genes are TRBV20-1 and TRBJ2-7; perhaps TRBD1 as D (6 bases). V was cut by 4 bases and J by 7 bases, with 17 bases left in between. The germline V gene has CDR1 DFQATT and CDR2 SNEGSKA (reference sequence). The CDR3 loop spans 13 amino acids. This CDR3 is CSANFWTVGEQYF. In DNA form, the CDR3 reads TGCAGTGCTAATTTCTGGACAGTCGGAGAGCAGTACTTC.

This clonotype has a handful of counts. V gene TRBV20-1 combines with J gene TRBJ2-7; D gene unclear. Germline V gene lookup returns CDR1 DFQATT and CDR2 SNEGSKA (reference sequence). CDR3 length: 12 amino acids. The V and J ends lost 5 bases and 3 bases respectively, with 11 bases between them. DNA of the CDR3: TGCAGTGCTGCGGAGACAATCTACGAGCAGTACTTC. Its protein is CSAAETIYEQYF.

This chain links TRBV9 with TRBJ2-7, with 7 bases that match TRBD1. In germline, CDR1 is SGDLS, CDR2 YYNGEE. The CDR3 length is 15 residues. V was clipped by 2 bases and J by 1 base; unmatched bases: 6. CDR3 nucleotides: TGTGCCAGCAGCGTTGGGGCAGGGGGTTCCTACGAGCAGTACTTC. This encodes CASSVGAGGSYEQYF.

The CDR3 region is CSARGDRDGNEQYF. The CDR3 coding sequence is TGCAGTGCTAGGGGAGACAGGGACGGGAACGAGCAGTACTTC. J is TRBJ2-7 and V is TRBV20-1, with 7 bases matching TRBD1. The CDR3 spans 14 residues. V gave up 3 bases and J gave up 5 bases; unmatched junction bases: 10. The germline CDR1 and CDR2 sequences are DFQATT and SNEGSKA (reference sequence).

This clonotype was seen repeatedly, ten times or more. The CDR3 DNA sequence: TGTGCCAGCAGCTACGGATCTAGTGGGTTTTACGAGCAGTACTTC. Translated: CASSYGSSGFYEQYF. The V call is TRBV5-6, the J call TRBJ2-7, with D unresolved. In germline, CDR1 is SGHDT, CDR2 YYEEEE. The CDR3 is 15 residues long. The V end was cut by 3 bases, the J end by 4 bases, with 17 bases between.

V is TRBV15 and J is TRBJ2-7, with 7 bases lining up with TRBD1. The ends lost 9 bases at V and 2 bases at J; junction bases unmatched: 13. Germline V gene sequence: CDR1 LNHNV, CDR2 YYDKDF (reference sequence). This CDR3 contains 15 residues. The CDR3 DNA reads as TGTGCCACTAAACCGGGACAGCCTTCGACCTACGAGCAGTACTTC. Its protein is CATKPGQPSTYEQYF.

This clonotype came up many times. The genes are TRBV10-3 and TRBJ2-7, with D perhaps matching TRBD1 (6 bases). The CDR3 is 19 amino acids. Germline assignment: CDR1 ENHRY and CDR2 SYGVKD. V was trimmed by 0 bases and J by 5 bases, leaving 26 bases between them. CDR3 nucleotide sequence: TGTGCCATCAGTGAGTCGCAGGGGTTTGGCCTAAATCCGGAGGACGAGCAGTACTTC. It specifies CAISESQGFGLNPEDEQYF.

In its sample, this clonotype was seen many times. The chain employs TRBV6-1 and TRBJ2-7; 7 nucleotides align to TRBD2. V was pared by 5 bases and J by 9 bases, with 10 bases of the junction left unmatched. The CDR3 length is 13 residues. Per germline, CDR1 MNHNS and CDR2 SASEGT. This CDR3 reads CASSTGLSNAQYF. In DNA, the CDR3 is TGTGCCAGCAGTACGGGACTAAGTAACGCGCAGTACTTC.

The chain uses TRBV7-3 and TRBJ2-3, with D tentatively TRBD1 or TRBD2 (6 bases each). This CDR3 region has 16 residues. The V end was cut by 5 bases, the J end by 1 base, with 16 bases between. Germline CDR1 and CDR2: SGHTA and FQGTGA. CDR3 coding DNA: TGTGCCAGCAGCCCGGGGGCTAGCTGGCGCACAGATACGCAGTATTTT. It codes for CASSPGASWRTDTQYF.

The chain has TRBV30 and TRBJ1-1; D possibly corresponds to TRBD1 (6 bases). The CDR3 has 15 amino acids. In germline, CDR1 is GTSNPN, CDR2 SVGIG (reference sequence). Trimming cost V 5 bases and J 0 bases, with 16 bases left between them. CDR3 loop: CAWDRNSPLNTEAFF. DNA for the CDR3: TGTGCCTGGGACAGGAATAGCCCCTTGAACACTGAAGCTTTCTTT.

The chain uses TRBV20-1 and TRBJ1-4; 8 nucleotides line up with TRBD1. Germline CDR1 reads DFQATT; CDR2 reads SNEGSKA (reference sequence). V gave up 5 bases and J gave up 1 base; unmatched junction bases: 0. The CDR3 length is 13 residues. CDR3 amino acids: CSAGTGTNEKLFF. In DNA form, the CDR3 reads TGCAGTGCTGGGACAGGAACTAATGAAAAACTGTTTTTT.

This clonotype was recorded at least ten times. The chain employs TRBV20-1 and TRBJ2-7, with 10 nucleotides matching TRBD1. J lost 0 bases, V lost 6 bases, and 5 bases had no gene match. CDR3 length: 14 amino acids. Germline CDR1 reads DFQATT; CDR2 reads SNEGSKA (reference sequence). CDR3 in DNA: TGCAGTGCAAGACAGGGGGCGAGCTCCTACGAGCAGTACTTC. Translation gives CSARQGASSYEQYF.

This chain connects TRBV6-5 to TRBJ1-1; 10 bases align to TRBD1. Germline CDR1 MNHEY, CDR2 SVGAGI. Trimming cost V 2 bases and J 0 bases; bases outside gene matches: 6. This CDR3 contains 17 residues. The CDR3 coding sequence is TGTGCCAGCAGTTACCTGTGGGACAGGGGATTGAACACTGAAGCTTTCTTT. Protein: CASSYLWDRGLNTEAFF.

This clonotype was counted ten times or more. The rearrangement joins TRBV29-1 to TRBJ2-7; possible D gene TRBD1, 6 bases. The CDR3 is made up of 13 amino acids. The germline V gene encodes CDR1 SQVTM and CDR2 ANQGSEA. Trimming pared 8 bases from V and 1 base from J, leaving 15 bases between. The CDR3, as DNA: TGCAGCATCTGGGACACCCAATCCTACGAGCAGTACTTC. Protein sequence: CSIWDTQSYEQYF.

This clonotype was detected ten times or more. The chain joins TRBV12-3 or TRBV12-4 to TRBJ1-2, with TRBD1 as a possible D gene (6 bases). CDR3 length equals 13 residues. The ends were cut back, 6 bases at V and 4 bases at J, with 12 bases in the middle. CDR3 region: CASRPPDSYGYTF. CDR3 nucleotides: TGTGCCAGCAGACCCCCGGACAGCTATGGCTACACCTTC.

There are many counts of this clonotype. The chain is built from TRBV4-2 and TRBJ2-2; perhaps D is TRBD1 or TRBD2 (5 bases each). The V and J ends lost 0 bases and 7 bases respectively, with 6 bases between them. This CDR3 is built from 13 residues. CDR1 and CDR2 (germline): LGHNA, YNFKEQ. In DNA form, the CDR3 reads TGTGCCAGCAGCCAAGAGGGGGACGGGGAGCTGTTTTTT. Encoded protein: CASSQEGDGELFF.

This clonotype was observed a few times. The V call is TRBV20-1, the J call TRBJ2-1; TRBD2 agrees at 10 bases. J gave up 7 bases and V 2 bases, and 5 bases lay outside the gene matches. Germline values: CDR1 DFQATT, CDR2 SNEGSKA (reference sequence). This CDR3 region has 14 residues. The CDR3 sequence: CSARLAGGTNEQFF. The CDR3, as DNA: TGCAGTGCTAGATTAGCGGGAGGAACAAATGAGCAGTTCTTC.

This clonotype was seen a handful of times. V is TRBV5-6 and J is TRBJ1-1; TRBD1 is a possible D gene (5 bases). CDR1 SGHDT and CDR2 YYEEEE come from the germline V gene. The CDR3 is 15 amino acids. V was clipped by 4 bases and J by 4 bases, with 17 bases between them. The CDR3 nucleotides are TGTGCCAGCAGCAGTGGGACGGATAGGGGCACTGAAGCTTTCTTT. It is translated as CASSSGTDRGTEAFF.

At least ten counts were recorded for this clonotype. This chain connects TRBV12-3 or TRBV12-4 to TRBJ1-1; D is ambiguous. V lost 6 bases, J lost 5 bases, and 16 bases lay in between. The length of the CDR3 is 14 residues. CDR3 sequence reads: CASSIDGFGTEAFF. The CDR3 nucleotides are TGTGCCAGCAGCATTGACGGGTTCGGGACTGAAGCTTTCTTT.

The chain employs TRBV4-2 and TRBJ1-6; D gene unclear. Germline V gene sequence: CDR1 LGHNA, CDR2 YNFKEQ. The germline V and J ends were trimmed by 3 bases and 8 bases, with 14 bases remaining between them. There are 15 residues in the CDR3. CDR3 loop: CASSQETGRDSPLHF. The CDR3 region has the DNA TGTGCCAGCAGCCAGGAGACGGGCAGAGATTCACCCCTCCACTTT.